This T cell receptor beta chain was captured by sequencing in a study of CD8 T cells in Susac syndrome. Random hexamers were used to reverse transcribe the RNA input (roughly 0.5 to 1 ug). Amplification of the TCR beta CDR3 was carried out by immunoSEQ multiplex PCR, which spanned a total of 54 Vbeta and 13 Jbeta segments. TCRdb reanalysed the immunoSEQ multiplex PCR reads using MiXCR and keeps one entry per CDR3 protein. The data hold about 140,000 distinct CDR3 sequences, with approximately 95% observed a single time. J gave up 3 bases and V 5 bases, and 7 bases lay outside the gene matches. Germline V CDR1 and CDR2: MNHEY, SMNVEV (reference sequence). The CDR3 contains 16 residues. TCR beta from blood CD8+ and CD4+ T cells was sequenced. While CD8+ and CD4+ T cells were isolated negatively, TEMRA cells were enriched by FACS.

The receptor was isolated from a human donor in good health. The chain employs TRBV27 and TRBJ2-3; 11 bases fit TRBD2. Sequenced sample: CD8+ T cells from PBMCs. CDR3 amino acids: CASSQLTSGSTDTQYF. The CDR3 bases are TGTGCCAGCAGTCAACTTACTAGCGGGAGTACAGATACGCAGTATTTT.